These 12 T cell receptor beta chains were sequenced from one sample in a study of blood T cell repertoires in COVID-19. Libraries were prepared by immunoSEQ multiplex PCR; TCRdb keeps only in-frame clonotypes and omits some of them. Of around 30,000 clones detected, 90% appear once; the ten largest clones hold about 8%. Sequencing was carried out using peripheral blood. The receptors were sampled from a man in his 70s with active or convalescent COVID-19.

V gene TRBV11-2 combines with J gene TRBJ2-7; D remains unclear. This CDR3 has 15 residues. Deletions cut 1 base from V and 4 bases from J, with 14 bases between. CDR1 SGHAT and CDR2 FQNNGV come from the germline V gene. In DNA form, the CDR3 reads TGTGCCAGCAGCTTAGGCGTGGGCCAAGCTTACGAGCAGTACGTC. It codes for CASSLGVGQAYEQYV.

The genes are TRBV14 and TRBJ1-2; the match to TRBD1 covers 8 bases. This CDR3 region has 17 residues. After removal of 3 bases from V and 1 base from J, the junction contained 10 bases not matched to a gene. The germline V gene has CDR1 SGHDN and CDR2 FVKESK. This CDR3 reads CASSHGQGLRGNYGYTF. The CDR3 DNA sequence: TGTGCCAGCAGCCACGGACAGGGTCTGCGGGGTAACTATGGCTACACCTTC.

The rearrangement joins TRBV27 to TRBJ1-5; perhaps TRBD1 as D (5 bases). V was cut by 5 bases and J by 9 bases, with 17 bases left in between. The germline CDR1 and CDR2 sequences are MNHEY and SMNVEV (reference sequence). The CDR3 is made up of 14 amino acids. This chain's CDR3 is CASSVDGGFRPQHF. The CDR3 bases are TGTGCCAGCAGTGTTGACGGGGGATTTAGGCCCCAGCATTTT.

The V gene is TRBV19, the J gene TRBJ2-4; D gene unclear. Germline CDR1 is LNHDA and CDR2 is SQIVND (reference sequence). The V end lost 0 bases, the J end lost 12 bases, and 12 bases lay between the germline ends. The CDR3 is 13 amino acids. The CDR3 sequence is CASSIEPGFTQYF. DNA for the CDR3: TGTGCCAGTAGTATAGAGCCCGGGTTTACTCAGTACTTC.

The chain employs TRBV7-8 and TRBJ1-5, with TRBD1 matching over 7 bases. CDR1 SGHVS and CDR2 FQNEAQ come from the germline V gene. The CDR3 sequence is 16 residues long. Losses at the gene ends were 1 base for V and 0 bases for J; bases not matched to a gene: 3. The CDR3 loop reads CASSLEGALSNQPQHF. For the CDR3, the DNA is TGTGCCAGCAGCTTAGAGGGGGCACTTAGCAATCAGCCCCAGCATTTT.

This chain connects TRBV5-1 to TRBJ2-7; D remains unclear. V dropped 0 bases and J dropped 3 bases, with 7 bases sitting between them. The CDR3 consists of 13 residues. The germline gives CDR1 SGHRS, CDR2 YFSETQ. The chain's CDR3 is CASSLDPGYEQYV. The CDR3 coding sequence is TGCGCCAGCAGCTTGGACCCGGGCTACGAGCAGTACGTC.

V gene TRBV7-9 combines with J gene TRBJ2-7, with D tentatively TRBD1 (5 bases). Looked up from germline, CDR1 is SEHNR and CDR2 is FQNEAQ (reference sequence). The V end lost 1 base, the J end lost 3 bases, and 10 bases lay between the germline ends. CDR3 length: 14 amino acids. The CDR3 region is CASSLEDTYYEQYF. The CDR3 DNA reads as TGTGCCAGCAGCTTAGAGGACACCTACTACGAGCAGTACTTC.

This clone was seen a few times. The chain employs TRBV18 and TRBJ2-7, with 9 bases matching TRBD1. The length of the CDR3 is 14 residues. Germline CDR1 KGHSH, CDR2 LQKENI. V gave up 3 bases and J gave up 3 bases; unmatched junction bases: 3. The CDR3 region is CASSPRQGVYEQYV. In DNA, the CDR3 is TGTGCCAGCTCACCGCGACAGGGGGTCTACGAGCAGTACGTC.

The chain carries TRBV28 and TRBJ1-1; D remains ambiguous. V was pared by 7 bases and J by 3 bases, with 12 bases between. The CDR3 has 13 residues. The germline gives CDR1 MDHEN, CDR2 SYDVKM. The DNA of the CDR3 is TGTGCCAGCAAACCGACGGGGTACACTGAAGCTTTCTTT. Residues: CASKPTGYTEAFF.

This chain connects TRBV15 to TRBJ2-3, with a tentative D call TRBD2 (5 bases). Trimming removed 1 base at V and 6 bases at J, with 5 bases between. Germline-derived CDR1 and CDR2 are LNHNV and YYDKDF (reference sequence). The CDR3 spans 12 residues. This CDR3 is CATSRAGDTQYF. In nucleotides, the CDR3 is TGTGCCACCAGCAGAGCGGGGGATACGCAGTATTTT.

This chain uses TRBV28 with TRBJ1-1; D call uncertain. V was clipped by 4 bases and J by 6 bases, with 9 bases between them. The CDR3 length is 12 residues. CDR1 MDHEN and CDR2 SYDVKM come from the germline V gene. CDR3 loop: CASSSPSPEAFF. CDR3 DNA sequence: TGTGCCAGCAGTTCGCCGAGCCCTGAAGCTTTCTTT.

The V and J genes are TRBV6-2 or TRBV6-3 and TRBJ1-2; D possibly corresponds to TRBD1 (5 bases). Germline V CDR1 and CDR2: MNHEY, SVGEGT. The CDR3 extends over 15 amino acids. V gave up 2 bases and J gave up 4 bases, with 14 bases separating them. CDR3 in amino acids: CASSYLREAVYGYTF. The CDR3 DNA is TGTGCCAGCAGTTACCTCAGGGAGGCAGTCTATGGCTACACCTTC.